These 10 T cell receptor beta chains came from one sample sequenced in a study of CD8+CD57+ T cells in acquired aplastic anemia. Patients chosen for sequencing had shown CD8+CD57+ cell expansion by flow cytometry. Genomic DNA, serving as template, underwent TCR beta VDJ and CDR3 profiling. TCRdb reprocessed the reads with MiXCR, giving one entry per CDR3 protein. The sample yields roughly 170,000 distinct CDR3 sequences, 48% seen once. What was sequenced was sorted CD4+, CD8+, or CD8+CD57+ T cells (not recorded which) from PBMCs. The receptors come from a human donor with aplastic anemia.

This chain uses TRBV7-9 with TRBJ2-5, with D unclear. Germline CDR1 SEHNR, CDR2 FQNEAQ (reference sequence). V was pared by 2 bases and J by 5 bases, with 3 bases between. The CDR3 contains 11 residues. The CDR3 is CASSLTETQYF. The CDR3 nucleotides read TGTGCCAGCAGCTTAACCGAGACCCAGTACTTC.

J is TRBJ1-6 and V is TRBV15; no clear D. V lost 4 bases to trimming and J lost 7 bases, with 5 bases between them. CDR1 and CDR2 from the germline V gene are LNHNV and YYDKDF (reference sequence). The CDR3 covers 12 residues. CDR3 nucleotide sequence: TGTGCCACCAGCACCGGGAATTCACCCCTCCACTTT. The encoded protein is CATSTGNSPLHF.

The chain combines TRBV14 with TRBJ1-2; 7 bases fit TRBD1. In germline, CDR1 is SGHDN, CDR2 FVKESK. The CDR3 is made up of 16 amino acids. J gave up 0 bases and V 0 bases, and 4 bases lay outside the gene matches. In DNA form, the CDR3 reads TGTGCCAGCAGCCAAGAGAAGGACAGGACTAACTATGGCTACACCTTC. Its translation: CASSQEKDRTNYGYTF.

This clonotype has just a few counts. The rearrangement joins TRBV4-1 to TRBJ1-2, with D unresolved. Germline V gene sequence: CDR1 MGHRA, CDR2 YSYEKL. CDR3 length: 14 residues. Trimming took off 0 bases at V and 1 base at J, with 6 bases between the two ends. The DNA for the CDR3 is TGCGCCAGCAGCCAAGAAAACAGTAACTATGGCTACACCTTC. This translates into CASSQENSNYGYTF.

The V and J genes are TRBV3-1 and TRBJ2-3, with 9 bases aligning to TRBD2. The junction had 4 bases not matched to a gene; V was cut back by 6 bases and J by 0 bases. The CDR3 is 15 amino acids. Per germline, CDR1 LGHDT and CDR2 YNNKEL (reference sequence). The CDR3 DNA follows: TGTGCCAGCAGAGCGGGGGGCAGCAGCACAGATACGCAGTATTTT. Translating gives CASRAGGSSTDTQYF.

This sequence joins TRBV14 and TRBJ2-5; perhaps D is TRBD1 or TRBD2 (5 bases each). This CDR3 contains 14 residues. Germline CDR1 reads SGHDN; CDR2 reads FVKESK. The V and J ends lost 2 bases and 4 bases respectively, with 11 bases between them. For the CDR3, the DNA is TGTGCCAGCAGCCAAACGGGGCCGATAGAGACCCAGTACTTC. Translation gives CASSQTGPIETQYF. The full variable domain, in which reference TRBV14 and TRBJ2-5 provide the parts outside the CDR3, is EAGVTQFPSHSVIEKGQTVTLRCDPISGHDNLYWYRRVMGKEIKFLLHFVKESKQDESGMPNNRFLAERTGGTYSTLKVQPAELEDSGVYFCASSQTGPIETQYFGPGTRLLVL.

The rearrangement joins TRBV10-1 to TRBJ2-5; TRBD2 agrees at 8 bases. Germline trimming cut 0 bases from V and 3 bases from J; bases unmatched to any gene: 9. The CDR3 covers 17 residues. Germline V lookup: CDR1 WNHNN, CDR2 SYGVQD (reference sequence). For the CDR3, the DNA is TGCGCCAGCAGTGAGTCTTTGGGGCGGGGGGCGGAAGAGACCCAGTACTTC. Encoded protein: CASSESLGRGAEETQYF.

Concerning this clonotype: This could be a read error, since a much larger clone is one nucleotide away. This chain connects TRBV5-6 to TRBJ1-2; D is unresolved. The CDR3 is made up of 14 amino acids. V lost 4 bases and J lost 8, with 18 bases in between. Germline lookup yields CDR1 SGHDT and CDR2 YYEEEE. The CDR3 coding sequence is TGTGCCAGCAGCCGGACCGTGGATTTATGGGGCTACACCTTC. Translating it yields CASSRTVDLWGYTF.

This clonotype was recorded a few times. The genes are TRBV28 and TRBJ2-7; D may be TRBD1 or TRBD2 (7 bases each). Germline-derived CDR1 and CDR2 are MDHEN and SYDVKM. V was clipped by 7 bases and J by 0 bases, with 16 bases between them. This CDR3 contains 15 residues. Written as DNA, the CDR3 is TGTGCCAGCAATTGGCAGGGGGGGGGCTCCTACGAGCAGTACTTC. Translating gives CASNWQGGGSYEQYF.

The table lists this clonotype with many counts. CDR3 in DNA: TGTGCCAGCAGCTTGGGTACAGCGCAAGGCAATCAGCCCCAGCATTTT. It is translated as CASSLGTAQGNQPQHF. The J gene is TRBJ1-5, the V gene TRBV5-6; D call uncertain. CDR1 SGHDT and CDR2 YYEEEE come from the germline V gene. CDR3 length equals 16 residues. Deletions cut 0 bases from V and 2 bases from J, with 12 bases between.